These 7 T cell receptor beta chains came from one sample sequenced in a study of radiotherapy plus CTLA-4 blockade in lung cancer. TCRdb keeps only in-frame clones here, not all; method: immunoSEQ multiplex PCR. The sample includes tens of thousands of clones, approximately 86% of them seen just once. The sample was peripheral blood, taken from a patient treated with radiotherapy plus ipilimumab. These receptors originate from a human donor with non-small cell lung cancer that progressed on radiotherapy plus ipilimumab.

The chain uses TRBV11-2 and TRBJ1-1; D remains unclear. CDR1 is SGHAT, CDR2 FQNNGV, per germline. This CDR3 has 14 residues. V was cut by 1 base and J by 1 base, with 7 bases left in between. In nucleotides, the CDR3 is TGTGCCAGCAGCTTAGGCGTGAGGAACACTGAAGCTTTCTTT. The encoded protein is CASSLGVRNTEAFF.

This clone was recorded once. The chain couples TRBV19 to TRBJ1-3, with D possibly TRBD1 on 5 matching bases. Germline V lookup: CDR1 LNHDA, CDR2 SQIVND (reference sequence). V was pared by 4 bases and J by 1 base, with 17 bases between. The CDR3 runs 17 residues. This CDR3 reads CASSRALAGTSGNTIYF. DNA of the CDR3: TGTGCCAGTAGTAGAGCCTTAGCAGGGACTTCTGGAAACACCATATATTTT.

This sequence joins TRBV7-8 and TRBJ1-3; 9 nucleotides agree with TRBD1. V was pared by 5 bases and J by 0 bases, with 5 bases of the junction left unmatched. In germline, CDR1 is SGHVS, CDR2 FQNEAQ. The CDR3 is made up of 16 amino acids. DNA for the CDR3: TGTGCCAGCAGCGTGACAGGGGGAAACTCTGGAAACACCATATATTTT. This encodes CASSVTGGNSGNTIYF.

V is TRBV5-6 and J is TRBJ1-3; no clear D gene. V was cut by 4 bases and J by 7 bases, with 15 bases left in between. CDR1 and CDR2 from the germline V gene are SGHDT and YYEEEE. The length of the CDR3 is 14 residues. CDR3 in amino acids: CASSGFRDRNTIYF. In DNA form, the CDR3 reads TGTGCCAGCAGCGGTTTCCGGGATAGGAACACCATATATTTT.

This clone was recorded only once. J is TRBJ2-1 and V is TRBV7-9, with D perhaps TRBD2 (6 bases). CDR3 size: 15 residues. The germline gives CDR1 SEHNR, CDR2 FQNEAQ (reference sequence). The V and J ends lost 7 bases and 0 bases respectively, with 13 bases between them. The CDR3 DNA follows: TGTGCCAGCACCACGGACGGGAGCTCCTACAATGAGCAGTTCTTC. It translates to CASTTDGSSYNEQFF.

The chain is built from TRBV6-1 and TRBJ1-1, with 8 bases identical to TRBD1. Germline V gene lookup returns CDR1 MNHNS and CDR2 SASEGT. Trimming cost V 1 base and J 1 base; bases outside gene matches: 8. The CDR3 spans 17 residues. CDR3 region: CASSEGGAGGANTEAFF. CDR3 bases: TGTGCCAGCAGTGAAGGGGGGGCAGGGGGCGCGAACACTGAAGCTTTCTTT.

J is TRBJ2-1 and V is TRBV2; D remains unclear. This CDR3 region has 10 residues. With 6 bases removed from V and 7 bases from J, the gap between germline ends came to 4 bases. From germline, CDR1 is SNHLY and CDR2 FYNNEI. For the CDR3, the DNA is TGTGCCAGCAGCGCTAATGAGCAGTTCTTC. Amino acid sequence: CASSANEQFF.